Described below is a single T cell receptor beta chain sequence and its context. The CDR3 is 15 residues long. Germline V gene sequence: CDR1 SGHRS, CDR2 YFSETQ. V was pared by 4 bases and J by 1 base, with 4 bases of the junction left unmatched. In the study's own analysis: Estimation of nucleated cell counts relied on the amplification of reference gene primers. Method: immunoSEQ multiplex PCR; TCRdb's copy keeps in-frame clones and lacks some. V and J calls and clone size are copied from that table; D and trimming were computed from the DNA. Among about 83,000 clones, around 90% were seen once, and the ten largest hold approximately 8.1%. The sample originates from a study of blood T cell repertoires in COVID-19. As for the study in general: Both acute and convalescent COVID-19 samples were obtained from the United States, Italy and Spain. PBMCs, B-cell-depleted T cells, or T cells were the source of the cDNA or gDNA that made up the material.

Sequencing was done on a sample of peripheral blood. The chain joins TRBV5-1 to TRBJ2-1; TRBD1 matches at 8 bases. The sequence was collected from a man aged 80 or over with active or convalescent COVID-19. For the CDR3, the DNA is TGCGCCAGCAGCCCGGGACAGGAATCCTACAATGAGCAGTTCTTC. Translated, it gives CASSPGQESYNEQFF.